This TCR beta chain was found in a study of cytomegalovirus exposure and HLA in healthy donors. About the research overall: There were some 410 genotyped donors. Of these, 75% to 85% fell in the genetic ancestry cluster associated with self-reported Caucasian donors.

Each of the donors was a healthy bone marrow donor. Study conclusions and caveats: Later analysis demonstrated an association between a missense DCLRE1C variant and TCR beta V- and J-gene trimming.

To note about this clone: Antigen specificity is unknown.

The PCR had 60 Vbeta and 13 Jbeta primers. Some clones are missing from TCRdb's copy, which holds only in-frame ones; the method was immunoSEQ multiplex PCR. The sample records about 200,000 clones, less than 85% being singletons. The CDR3 has 18 residues. V was clipped by 6 bases and J by 0 bases; unmatched bases: 17. Germline CDR1 reads KGHSH; CDR2 reads LQKENI. Sequences were obtained from PBMCs. The sequence was obtained from a girl aged 5 to 17 in good health and CMV-seropositive. The chain carries TRBV18 and TRBJ2-7, with 7 bases matching TRBD1. The CDR3 bases are TGTGCCAGCTCGTACAAGATAGCCGGGACAGCTTCCTCCTACGAGCAGTACTTC. It translates to CASSYKIAGTASSYEQYF.